These T cell receptor beta chains were read from a single sample in a study of blood T cell repertoires in COVID-19. Method: immunoSEQ multiplex PCR; TCRdb's copy keeps in-frame clones and lacks some. The repertoire holds 150,000 to 200,000 clones, with more than 85% as singletons. The sequenced sample was peripheral blood. These receptor sequences come from a woman older than 75 in a cohort sampled during active or convalescent COVID-19. Both conserved end residues are part of each CDR3. The D gene is left open where the match is weak. Part of the rows lack a size; the others show once, few, many or a class for expanded clones.

d_call j_call clone_size v_call cdr3_nt cdr3_aa
NA TRBJ1-3 NA TRBV9 TGTGCCAGCAGCGTAGCCGGCGGGGGGGCTAGGATCTCTGGAAACACCATATATTTT CASSVAGGGARISGNTIYF
NA TRBJ1-3 NA TRBV5-6 TGTGCCAGCAGCTTAACGGGGTTCTCTGGAAACACCATATATTTT CASSLTGFSGNTIYF
TRBD1 TRBJ1-6 NA TRBV6-4 TGTGCCAGCAGGGCTACAGGGGATTCACCCCTCCACTTT CASRATGDSPLHF
NA TRBJ2-1 NA TRBV7-9 TGTGCCAGCAGCCTTAGCTCCGGAGTAGCCAGCTACAATGAGCAGTTCTTC CASSLSSGVASYNEQFF
TRBD2 TRBJ2-1 NA TRBV12-5 TGTGCTAGTGGTCGGGGAGCGGGAGGGTCCTACAATGAGCAGTTCTTC CASGRGAGGSYNEQFF
NA TRBJ2-3 once TRBV27 TGTGCCAGCACCCCTTACTCGGAGAGCACAGATACGCAGTATTTT CASTPYSESTDTQYF
NA TRBJ1-2 few TRBV9 TGTGCCAGCAGCGTTACTAATGGCTACACCTTC CASSVTNGYTF
NA TRBJ2-3 NA TRBV27 TGTGCCAGCAGTCGACTAGGCACAGATACGCAGTATTTT CASSRLGTDTQYF
TRBD2 TRBJ2-1 NA TRBV6-5 TGTGCCAGCAGGGTCGGACTAGCGGGGGTCGTGTTCTTC CASRVGLAGVVFF
NA TRBJ1-1 once TRBV4-3 TGCGCCAGCAGCCAAGATCTCGGCAGGATGATTGAAGCTTTCTTT CASSQDLGRMIEAFF
NA TRBJ2-7 NA TRBV11-3 TGTGCCAGCAGCTTATTAGTTCTTGGTCGTGCTAACGAGCAGTACTTC CASSLLVLGRANEQYF
TRBD1 TRBJ2-5 NA TRBV10-1 TGCGCCAGCAGTGATCAGGGGGCAGACCAAGAGACCCAGTACTTC CASSDQGADQETQYF
NA TRBJ2-2 NA TRBV6-4 TGTGCCAGCAGTGACGAAGGGAGCACCGGGGAGCTGTTTTTT CASSDEGSTGELFF
NA TRBJ2-4 NA TRBV3-1/TRBV3-2 TGTGCCAGCAGCCTCAGGGGGACTGGCAAAAACATTCAGTACTTC CASSLRGTGKNIQYF
NA TRBJ1-1 NA TRBV2 TGTGCCAGCAGACTTACAGGGTCTGAAGCTTTCTTT CASRLTGSEAFF
TRBD1 TRBJ2-2 NA TRBV19 TGTGCCACTCGAGGCCGACAGGGGTCGAACACCGGGGAGCTGTTTTTT CATRGRQGSNTGELFF
TRBD1 TRBJ2-2 NA TRBV5-1 TGCGCCAGCAGCTGGGACAGGGCGTCCACCGGGGAGCTGTTTTTT CASSWDRASTGELFF
NA TRBJ2-1 NA TRBV4-1 TGCGCCAGCAGCCAACCGTCTCGGAGCAGAAACAATGAGCAGTTCTTC CASSQPSRSRNNEQFF
NA TRBJ2-6 NA TRBV19 TGTGCCAGTACCAGGGACATACTCTCTGGGGCCAACGTCCTGACTTTC CASTRDILSGANVLTF
NA TRBJ2-1 NA TRBV6-5 TGTGCCAGCAGTCGGGACTCCACCAATGAGCAGTTCTTC CASSRDSTNEQFF
NA TRBJ1-5 NA TRBV19 TGTGCCAGTAGAGCCAATGGACACCTTAGCAATCAGCCCCAGCATTTT CASRANGHLSNQPQHF
NA TRBJ1-5 NA TRBV28 TGTGCCAGCAGGTCGGTCCGGGACAAATCTTATAGTTCCAATCAGCCCCAGCATTTT CASRSVRDKSYSSNQPQHF
NA TRBJ1-1 NA TRBV4-3 TGCGCCAGCAGCCAAGAGGCCTTGAACACTGAAGCTTTCTTT CASSQEALNTEAFF
NA TRBJ1-5 NA TRBV7-2 TGTGCCAGCAGCGCCTTGAGGGATCAGCCCCAGCATTTT CASSALRDQPQHF
NA TRBJ2-1 NA TRBV5-4 TGTGCCAGCAGCTTGCAGGGCAATGAGCAGTTCTTC CASSLQGNEQFF
NA TRBJ2-1 NA TRBV5-8 TGTGCCAGCAGCCTCATGGGGGGAAATGAGCAGTTCTTC CASSLMGGNEQFF
NA TRBJ1-4 NA TRBV2 TGTGCCAGCAGGGCCAGGACAGTAACTAATGAAAAACTGTTTTTT CASRARTVTNEKLFF
NA TRBJ2-5 NA TRBV24-1 TGTGCCACCAGTGATTATAATAGCGGACAAGAGACCCAGTACTTC CATSDYNSGQETQYF